This is a list of T cell receptor beta chains from one sample in a study of identical twins. Each CDR3 protein is one row after TCRdb ran MiXCR on the 5' RACE reads. Of 1.5 million to 2 million distinct CDR3 sequences listed, less than 40% are singletons. Material for sequencing was cord blood. These receptors came from a newborn girl in good health. Both conserved end residues are part of each CDR3. Fields, in order: V gene, J gene, D gene, clone size, CDR3 DNA, CDR3 protein. A D gene is named only where the DNA matches it firmly. Clone size is shown for a subset of rows, as once, few, many or a class of expanded clone.

TRBV6-1,TRBJ2-3,TRBD1,few,TGTGCCAGCAGGGACAGGGGGCATACGCAGTATTTT,CASRDRGHTQYF
TRBV25-1,TRBJ1-1,.,once,TGTGCCAGCAGTGTCGGGTGGCCCACTGAAGCTTTCTTT,CASSVGWPTEAFF
TRBV24-1,TRBJ2-1,.,.,TGTGCCACCAGTGGTGGGGATCTTTCCTACAATGAGCAGTTCTTC,CATSGGDLSYNEQFF
TRBV4-1,TRBJ2-1,.,.,TGCGCCAGCAGCCAACCGTCCAGCGGCGCTTCCTACAATGAGCAGTTCTTC,CASSQPSSGASYNEQFF
TRBV14,TRBJ1-1,.,.,TGTGCCAGCAGCCACTTACCTAGGAACACTGAAGCTTTCTTT,CASSHLPRNTEAFF
TRBV20-1,TRBJ1-2,.,.,TGCAGTGCTAGAGGGGGACTCCTTAACTATGGCTACACCTTC,CSARGGLLNYGYTF
TRBV20-1,TRBJ1-4,TRBD1,once,TGCAGTGCTAAGCCGGGACAGGGGCGGGAAAAACTGTTTTTT,CSAKPGQGREKLFF
TRBV10-3,TRBJ2-3,TRBD2,few,TGTGCCATCAGCCTAGCGGGGCGCACAGATACGCAGTATTTT,CAISLAGRTDTQYF
TRBV20-1,TRBJ2-7,.,few,TGCAGTGCTAGCCTTGGTTTTTACGAGCAGTACTTC,CSASLGFYEQYF
TRBV29-1,TRBJ1-2,.,many,TGCAGCGTCGCCTACATGGGGACCGGAGGCTACACCTTC,CSVAYMGTGGYTF
TRBV6-1,TRBJ1-4,.,few,TGTGCCAGCAGTGAAGGGGGCAACACCGGAGGGTTTTTT,CASSEGGNTGGFF
TRBV14,TRBJ1-6,.,few,TGTGCCAGCAGCCAAAGGAGGGCACCCCTCCACTTT,CASSQRRAPLHF
TRBV29-1,TRBJ2-7,TRBD2,few,TGCAGCGTGCTAGCGGATTACGAGCAGTACTTC,CSVLADYEQYF